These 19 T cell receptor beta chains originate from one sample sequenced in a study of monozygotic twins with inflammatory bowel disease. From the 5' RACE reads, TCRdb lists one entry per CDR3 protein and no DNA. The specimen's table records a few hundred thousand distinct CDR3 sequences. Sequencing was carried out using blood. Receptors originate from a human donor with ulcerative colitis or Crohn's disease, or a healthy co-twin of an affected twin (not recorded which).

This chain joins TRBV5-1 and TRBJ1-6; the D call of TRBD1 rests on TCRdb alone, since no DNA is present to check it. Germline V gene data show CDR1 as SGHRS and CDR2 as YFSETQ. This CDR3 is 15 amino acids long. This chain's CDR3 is CASSLAGQGHSPLHF.

The CDR3 here is CASSPIRREAFF. This chain joins TRBV18 and TRBJ1-1. Germline CDR1 KGHSH, CDR2 LQKENI. The CDR3 length is 12 residues.

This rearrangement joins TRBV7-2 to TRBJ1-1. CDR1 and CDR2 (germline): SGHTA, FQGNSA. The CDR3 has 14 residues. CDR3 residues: CASSLAQGYTEAFF.

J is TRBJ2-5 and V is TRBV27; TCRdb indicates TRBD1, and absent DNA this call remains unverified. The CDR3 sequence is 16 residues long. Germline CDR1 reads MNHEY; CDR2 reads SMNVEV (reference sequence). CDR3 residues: CASSFWGGGGSETQYF.

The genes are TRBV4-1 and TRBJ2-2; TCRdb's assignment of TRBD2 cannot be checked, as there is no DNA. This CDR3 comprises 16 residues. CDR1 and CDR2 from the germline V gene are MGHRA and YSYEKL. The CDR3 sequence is CASSQATSASTGELFF.

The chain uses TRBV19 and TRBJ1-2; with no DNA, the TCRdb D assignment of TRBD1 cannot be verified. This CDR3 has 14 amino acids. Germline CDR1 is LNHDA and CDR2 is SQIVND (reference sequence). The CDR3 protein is CASSSLVRDYGYTF.

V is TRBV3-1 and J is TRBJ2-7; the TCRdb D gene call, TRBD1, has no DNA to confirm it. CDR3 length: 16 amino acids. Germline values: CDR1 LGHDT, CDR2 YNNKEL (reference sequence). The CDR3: CASSQMTGSLSYEQYF.

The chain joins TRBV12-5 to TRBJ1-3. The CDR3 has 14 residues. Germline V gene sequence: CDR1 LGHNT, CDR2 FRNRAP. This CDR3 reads CASGLLTSWDTIYF.

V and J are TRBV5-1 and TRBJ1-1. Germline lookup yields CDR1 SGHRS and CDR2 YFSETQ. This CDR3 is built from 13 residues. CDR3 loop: CASSSTLNTEAFF. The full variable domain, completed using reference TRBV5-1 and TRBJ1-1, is KAGVTQTPRYLIKTRGQQVTLSCSPISGHRSVSWYQQTPGQGLQFLFEYFSETQRNKGNFPGRFSGRQFSNSRSEMNVSTLELGDSALYLCASSSTLNTEAFFGQGTRLTVV.

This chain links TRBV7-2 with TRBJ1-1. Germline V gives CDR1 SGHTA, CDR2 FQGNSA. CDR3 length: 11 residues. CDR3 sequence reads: CASSLDTEAFF.

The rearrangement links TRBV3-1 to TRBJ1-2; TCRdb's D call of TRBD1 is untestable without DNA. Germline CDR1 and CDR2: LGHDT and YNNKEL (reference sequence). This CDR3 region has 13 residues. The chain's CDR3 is CASSHGTNYGYTF.

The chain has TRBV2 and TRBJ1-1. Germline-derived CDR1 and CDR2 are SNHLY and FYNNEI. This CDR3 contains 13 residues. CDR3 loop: CASSALLNTEAFF.

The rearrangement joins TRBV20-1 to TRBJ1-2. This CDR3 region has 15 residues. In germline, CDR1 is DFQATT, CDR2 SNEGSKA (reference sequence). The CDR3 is CSARASGRLNYGYTF.

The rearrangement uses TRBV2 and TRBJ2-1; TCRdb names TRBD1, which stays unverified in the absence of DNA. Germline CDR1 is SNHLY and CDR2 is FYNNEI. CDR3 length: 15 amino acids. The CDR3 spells CASSVDRAAYNEQFF.

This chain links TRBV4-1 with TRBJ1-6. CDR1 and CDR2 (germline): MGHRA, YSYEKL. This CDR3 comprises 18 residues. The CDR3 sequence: CASSQDQDTPGGSSPLHF.

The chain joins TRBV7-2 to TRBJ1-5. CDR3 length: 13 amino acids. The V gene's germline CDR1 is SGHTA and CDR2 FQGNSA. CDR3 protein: CASSLEVLQPQHF.

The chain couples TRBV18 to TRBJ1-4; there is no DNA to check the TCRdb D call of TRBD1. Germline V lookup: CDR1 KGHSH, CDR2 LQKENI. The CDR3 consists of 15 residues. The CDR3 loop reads CASSYTGGALEKLFF. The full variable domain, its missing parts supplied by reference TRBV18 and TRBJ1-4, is NAGVMQNPRHLVRRRGQEARLRCSPMKGHSHVYWYRQLPEEGLKFMVYLQKENIIDESGMPKERFSAEFPKEGPSILRIQQVVRGDSAAYFCASSYTGGALEKLFFGSGTQLSVL.

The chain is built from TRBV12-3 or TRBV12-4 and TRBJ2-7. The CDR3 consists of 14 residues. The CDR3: CASRIAGNSYEQYF.

Here the CDR3 reads CASSAQGRWMQTQYF. The chain combines TRBV25-1 with TRBJ2-5; there is no DNA to check the TCRdb D call of TRBD1. CDR3 length equals 15 residues. CDR1 is MGHDK and CDR2 is SYGVNS in the germline V gene.